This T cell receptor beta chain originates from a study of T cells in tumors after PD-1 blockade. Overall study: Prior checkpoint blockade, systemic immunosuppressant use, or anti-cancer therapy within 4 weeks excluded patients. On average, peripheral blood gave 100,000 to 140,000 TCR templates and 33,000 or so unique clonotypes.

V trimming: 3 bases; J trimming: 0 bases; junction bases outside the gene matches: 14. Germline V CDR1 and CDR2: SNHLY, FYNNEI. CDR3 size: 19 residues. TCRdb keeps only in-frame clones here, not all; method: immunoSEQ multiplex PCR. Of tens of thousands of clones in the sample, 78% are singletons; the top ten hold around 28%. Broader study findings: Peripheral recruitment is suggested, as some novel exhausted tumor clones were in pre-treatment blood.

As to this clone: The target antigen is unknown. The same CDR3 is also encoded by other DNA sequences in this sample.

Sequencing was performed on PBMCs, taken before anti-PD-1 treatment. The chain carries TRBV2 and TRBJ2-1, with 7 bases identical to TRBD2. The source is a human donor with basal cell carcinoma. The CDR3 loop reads CASSDGWGGVGSSYNEQFF. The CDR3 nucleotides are TGTGCCAGCAGTGACGGGTGGGGGGGGGTGGGGAGCTCCTACAATGAGCAGTTCTTC.